This TCR beta chain was identified during a study of T cell responses to AZD1222 COVID-19 vaccine. Study results and caveats: Reportedly, nearly half the spike-specific TCRs target unmutated variant regions. Spike-specific TCR breadth rose after two AZD1222 doses, and depth rose as well.

As concerns this clone: Its antigen is unidentified.

In germline, CDR1 is MNHEY, CDR2 SMNVEV (reference sequence). This CDR3 is 14 amino acids long. Trimming at V came to 6 bases and at J to 1 base, leaving 2 bases not matched to a gene. Measured with immunoSEQ multiplex PCR; TCRdb has only the in-frame clones, and not every one. The sample shows more than 75,000 clones, 83% of them seen only once. The sample in question was peripheral blood, obtained 28 days after the second AZD1222 dose. This clonotype was obtained from an adult who received the AZD1222 COVID-19 vaccine. J is TRBJ2-2 and V is TRBV27, with 7 bases aligning to TRBD2. CDR3 residues: CASRSGENTGELFF. The DNA of the CDR3 is TGTGCCAGCAGGAGCGGGGAGAACACCGGGGAGCTGTTTTTT.